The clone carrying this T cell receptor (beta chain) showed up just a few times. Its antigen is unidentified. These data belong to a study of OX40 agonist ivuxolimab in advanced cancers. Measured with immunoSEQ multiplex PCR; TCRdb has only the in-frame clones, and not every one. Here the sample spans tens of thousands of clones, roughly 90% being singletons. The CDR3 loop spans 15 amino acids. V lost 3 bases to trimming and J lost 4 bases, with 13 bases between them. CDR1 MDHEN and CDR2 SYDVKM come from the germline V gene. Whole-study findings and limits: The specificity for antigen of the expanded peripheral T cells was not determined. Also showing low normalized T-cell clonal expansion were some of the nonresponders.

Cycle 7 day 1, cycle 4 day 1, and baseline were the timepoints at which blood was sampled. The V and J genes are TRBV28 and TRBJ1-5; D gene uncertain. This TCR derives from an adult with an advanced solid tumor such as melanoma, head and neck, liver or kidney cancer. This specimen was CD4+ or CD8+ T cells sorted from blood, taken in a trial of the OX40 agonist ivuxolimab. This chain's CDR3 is CASSLASGRNQPQHF. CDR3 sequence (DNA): TGTGCCAGCAGTTTGGCATCGGGCAGAAATCAGCCCCAGCATTTT.